The present entry profiles one TCR beta chain with its context. Its antigen is unidentified. A quantity of about 0.5 to 1 ug RNA underwent reverse transcription using random hexamers. A single record per CDR3 protein comes from TCRdb applying MiXCR to the immunoSEQ multiplex PCR reads. Of roughly 190,000 distinct CDR3 sequences in the sample, 75% to 95% were seen once. The data belong to a study of CD8 T cells in Susac syndrome. Study results and caveats: The CD4+ T cell repertoires of Susac syndrome were found to show no clonal expansion.

CDR3 length: 17 residues. V gave up 0 bases and J gave up 0 bases; unmatched junction bases: 4. The V gene's germline CDR1 is ENHRY and CDR2 SYGVKD. The sequence came from a human donor with Susac syndrome. The rearrangement joins TRBV10-3 to TRBJ2-1; TRBD2 matches 8 bases. The material sequenced was CD4+ T cells from PBMCs. The CDR3 DNA is TGTGCCATCAGTGAGTCGTGGGGGACTAGCTCCTACAATGAGCAGTTCTTC. This gives the protein CAISESWGTSSYNEQFF.